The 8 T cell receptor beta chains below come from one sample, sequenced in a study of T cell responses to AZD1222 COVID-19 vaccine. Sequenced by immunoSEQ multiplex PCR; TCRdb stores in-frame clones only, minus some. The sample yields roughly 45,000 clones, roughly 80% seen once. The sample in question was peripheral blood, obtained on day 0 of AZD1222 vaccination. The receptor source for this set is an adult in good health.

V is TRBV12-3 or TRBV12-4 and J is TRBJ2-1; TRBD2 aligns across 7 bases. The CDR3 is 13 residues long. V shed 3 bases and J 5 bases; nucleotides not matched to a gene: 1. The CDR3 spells CASSFGGDNEQFF. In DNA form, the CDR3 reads TGTGCCAGCAGTTTTGGGGGGGACAATGAGCAGTTCTTC.

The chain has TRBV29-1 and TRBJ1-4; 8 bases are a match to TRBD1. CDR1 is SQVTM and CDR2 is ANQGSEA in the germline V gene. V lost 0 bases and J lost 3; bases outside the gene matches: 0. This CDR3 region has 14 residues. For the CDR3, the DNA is TGCAGCGTTGAAGAACAGGGGGCTAATGAAAAACTGTTTTTT. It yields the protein CSVEEQGANEKLFF.

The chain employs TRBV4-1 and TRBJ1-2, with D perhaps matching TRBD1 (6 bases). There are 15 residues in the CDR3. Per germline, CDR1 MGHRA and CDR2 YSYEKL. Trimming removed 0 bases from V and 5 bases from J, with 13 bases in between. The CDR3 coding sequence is TGCGCCAGCAGCCAAGATAAACAGGGAACTTATGGCTACACCTTC. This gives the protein CASSQDKQGTYGYTF.

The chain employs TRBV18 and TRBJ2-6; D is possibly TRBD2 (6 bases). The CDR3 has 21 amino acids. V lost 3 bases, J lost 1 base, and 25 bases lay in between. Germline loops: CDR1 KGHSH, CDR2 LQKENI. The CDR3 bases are TGTGCCAGCTCACCTTCTGCAATCCCCCCTGCGGGGCTATCTGGGGCCAACGTCCTGACTTTC. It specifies CASSPSAIPPAGLSGANVLTF.

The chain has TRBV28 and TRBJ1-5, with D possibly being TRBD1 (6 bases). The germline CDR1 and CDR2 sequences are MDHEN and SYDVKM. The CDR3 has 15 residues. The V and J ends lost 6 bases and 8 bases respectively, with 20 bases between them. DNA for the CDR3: TGTGCCAGCAGCCGGGACACCACTTGGGAGAAGCCCCAGCATTTT. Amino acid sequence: CASSRDTTWEKPQHF.

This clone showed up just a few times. CDR3 nucleotides: TGTGCCAGCAGTTTATACTGGGACAGCACCTACAATGAGCAGTTCTTC. Its protein product is CASSLYWDSTYNEQFF. The chain couples TRBV28 to TRBJ2-1, with 7 bases lining up with TRBD1. In germline, CDR1 is MDHEN, CDR2 SYDVKM. The CDR3 loop spans 16 amino acids. Trimming took 1 base from V and 2 from J; bases not matched to a gene: 5. The complete variable domain, with remaining parts taken from reference TRBV28 and TRBJ2-1, reads DVKVTQSSRYLVKRTGEKVFLECVQDMDHENMFWYRQDPGLGLRLIYFSYDVKMKEKGDIPEGYSVSREKKERFSLILESASTNQTSMYLCASSLYWDSTYNEQFFGPGTRLTVL.

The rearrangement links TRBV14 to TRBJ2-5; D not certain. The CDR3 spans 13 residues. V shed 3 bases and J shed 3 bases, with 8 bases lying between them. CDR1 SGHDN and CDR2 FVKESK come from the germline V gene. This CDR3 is CASSQQTEETQYF. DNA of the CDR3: TGTGCCAGCAGCCAGCAAACAGAAGAGACCCAGTACTTC.

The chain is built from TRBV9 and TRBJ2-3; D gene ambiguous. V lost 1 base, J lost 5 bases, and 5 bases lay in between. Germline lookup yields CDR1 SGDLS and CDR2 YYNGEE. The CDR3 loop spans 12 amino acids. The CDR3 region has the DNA TGTGCCAGCAGCGTATTCGGAGATACGCAGTATTTT. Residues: CASSVFGDTQYF. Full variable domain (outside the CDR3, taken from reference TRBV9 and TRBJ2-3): DSGVTQTPKHLITATGQRVTLRCSPRSGDLSVYWYQQSLDQGLQFLIQYYNGEERAKGNILERFSAQQFPDLHSELNLSSLELGDSALYFCASSVFGDTQYFGPGTRLTVL.